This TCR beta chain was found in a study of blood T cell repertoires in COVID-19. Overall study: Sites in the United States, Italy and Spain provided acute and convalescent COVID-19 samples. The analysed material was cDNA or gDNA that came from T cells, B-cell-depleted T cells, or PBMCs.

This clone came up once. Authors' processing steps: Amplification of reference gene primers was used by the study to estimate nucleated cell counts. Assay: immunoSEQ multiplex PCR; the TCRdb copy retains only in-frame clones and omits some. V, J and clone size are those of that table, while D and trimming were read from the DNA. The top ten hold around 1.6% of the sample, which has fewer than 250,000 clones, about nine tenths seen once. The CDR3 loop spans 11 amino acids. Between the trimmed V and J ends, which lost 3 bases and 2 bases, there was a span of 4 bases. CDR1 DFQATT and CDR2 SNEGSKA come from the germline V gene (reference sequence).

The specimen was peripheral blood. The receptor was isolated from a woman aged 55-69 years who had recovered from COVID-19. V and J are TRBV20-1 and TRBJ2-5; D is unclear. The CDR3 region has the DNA TGCAGTGCTAGCGGGCAAGAGACCCAGTACTTC. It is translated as CSASGQETQYF.